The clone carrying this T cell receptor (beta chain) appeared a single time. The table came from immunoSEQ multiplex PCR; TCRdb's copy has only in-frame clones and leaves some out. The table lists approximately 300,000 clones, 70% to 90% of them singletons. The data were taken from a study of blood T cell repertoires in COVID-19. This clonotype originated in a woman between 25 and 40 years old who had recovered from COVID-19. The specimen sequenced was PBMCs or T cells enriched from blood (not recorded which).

For the CDR3, the DNA is TGTGCTAGTGGTTTCAATACCGGGACAGGGCCCTACGAGCAGTACTTC. As protein: CASGFNTGTGPYEQYF. This chain uses TRBV12-5 with TRBJ2-7, with 9 bases matching TRBD1. Unmatched junction bases numbered 8, after V lost 3 bases and J lost 2 bases. This CDR3 spans 16 amino acids. CDR1 LGHNT and CDR2 FRNRAP come from the germline V gene.